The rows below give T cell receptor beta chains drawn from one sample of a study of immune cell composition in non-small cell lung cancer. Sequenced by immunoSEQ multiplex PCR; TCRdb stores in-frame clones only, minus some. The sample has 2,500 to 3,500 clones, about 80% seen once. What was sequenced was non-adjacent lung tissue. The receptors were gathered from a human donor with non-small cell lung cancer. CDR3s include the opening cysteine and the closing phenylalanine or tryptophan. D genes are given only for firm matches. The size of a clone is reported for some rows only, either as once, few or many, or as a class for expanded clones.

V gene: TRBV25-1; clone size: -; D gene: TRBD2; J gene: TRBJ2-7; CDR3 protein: CASSDLAGASYEQYF; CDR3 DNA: TGTGCCAGCAGTGACCTGGCGGGAGCCTCCTACGAGCAGTACTTC
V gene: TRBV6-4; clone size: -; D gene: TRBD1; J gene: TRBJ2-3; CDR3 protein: CASSDSIAGGLSTDTQYF; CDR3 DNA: TGTGCCAGCAGTGACTCGATAGCAGGGGGCTTGAGCACAGATACGCAGTATTTT
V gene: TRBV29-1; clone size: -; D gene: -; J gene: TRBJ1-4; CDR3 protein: CSVAYRDKLFF; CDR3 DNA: TGCAGCGTAGCCTACAGGGATAAACTGTTTTTT
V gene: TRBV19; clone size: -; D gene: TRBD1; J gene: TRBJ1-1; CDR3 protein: CASKPGTGNTEAFF; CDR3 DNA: TGTGCCAGTAAACCGGGGACAGGGAACACTGAAGCTTTCTTT
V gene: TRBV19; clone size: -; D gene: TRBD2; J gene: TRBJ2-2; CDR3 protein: CASRIGTSAYTGELFF; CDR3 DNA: TGTGCCAGTAGGATAGGGACTAGCGCATACACCGGGGAGCTGTTTTTT
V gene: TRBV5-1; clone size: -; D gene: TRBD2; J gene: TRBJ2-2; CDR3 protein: CASSPIHGGDTGELFF; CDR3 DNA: TGCGCCAGCAGCCCAATCCACGGGGGGGACACCGGGGAGCTGTTTTTT
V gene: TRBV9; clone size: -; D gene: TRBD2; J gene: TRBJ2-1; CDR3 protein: CASSARWTSGHNEQFF; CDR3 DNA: TGTGCCAGCAGCGCACGTTGGACTAGCGGCCACAATGAGCAGTTCTTC
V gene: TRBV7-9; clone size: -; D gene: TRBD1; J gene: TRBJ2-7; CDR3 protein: CASSFLMTRGQGSYEQYF; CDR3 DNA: TGTGCCAGCAGTTTCTTAATGACCCGGGGACAGGGATCGTACGAGCAGTACTTC
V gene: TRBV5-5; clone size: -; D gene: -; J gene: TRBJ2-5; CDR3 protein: CASSLGSIQETQYF; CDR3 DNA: TGTGCCAGCAGCTTGGGCAGTATCCAAGAGACCCAGTACTTC
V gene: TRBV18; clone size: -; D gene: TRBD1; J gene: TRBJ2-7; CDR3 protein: CASSLGQGVEQYF; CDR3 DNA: TGTGCCAGCTCACTGGGACAGGGGGTCGAGCAGTACTTC
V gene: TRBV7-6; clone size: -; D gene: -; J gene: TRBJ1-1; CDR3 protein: CASSLGGWNTEAFF; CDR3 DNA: TGTGCCAGCAGCTTAGGAGGATGGAACACTGAAGCTTTCTTT
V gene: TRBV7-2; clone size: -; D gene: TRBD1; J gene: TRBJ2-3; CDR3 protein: CASSSGQGTDTQYF; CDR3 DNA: TGTGCCAGCAGCTCGGGACAGGGGACAGATACGCAGTATTTT
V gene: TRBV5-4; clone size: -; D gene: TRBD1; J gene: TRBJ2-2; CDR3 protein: CASKSDRGITGELFF; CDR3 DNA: TGTGCCAGCAAATCCGACAGGGGGATCACCGGGGAGCTGTTTTTT
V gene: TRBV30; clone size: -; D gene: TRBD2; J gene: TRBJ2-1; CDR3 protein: CAWKTGGEGEQFF; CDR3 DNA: TGTGCCTGGAAGACGGGAGGGGAGGGTGAGCAGTTCTTC
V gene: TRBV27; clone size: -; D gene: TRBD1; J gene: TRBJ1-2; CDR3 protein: CASSYRGQDGYTF; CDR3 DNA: TGTGCCAGCAGCTACAGGGGCCAGGATGGCTACACCTTC
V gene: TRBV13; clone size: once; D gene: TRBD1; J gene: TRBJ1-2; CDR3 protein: CASSSGQGLYGYTF; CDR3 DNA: TGTGCCAGCAGCTCCGGACAGGGATTATATGGCTACACCTTC
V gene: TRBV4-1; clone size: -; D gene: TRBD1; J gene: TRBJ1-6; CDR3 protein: CASSQDTGQMYNSPLHF; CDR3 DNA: TGCGCCAGCAGCCAAGATACGGGACAGATGTATAATTCACCCCTCCACTTT
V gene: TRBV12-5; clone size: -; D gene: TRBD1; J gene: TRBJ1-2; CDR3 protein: CASGIGTGNGYTF; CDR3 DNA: TGTGCTAGTGGTATCGGGACAGGGAATGGCTACACCTTC
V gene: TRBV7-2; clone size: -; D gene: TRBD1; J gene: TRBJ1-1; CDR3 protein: CASSPEAQGVTEAFF; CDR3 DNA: TGTGCCAGCAGCCCTGAGGCACAGGGGGTAACTGAAGCTTTCTTT
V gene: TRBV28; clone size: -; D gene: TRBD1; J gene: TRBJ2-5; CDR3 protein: CASSPPGQVKTQYF; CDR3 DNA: TGTGCCAGCAGCCCCCCGGGACAGGTAAAGACCCAGTACTTC
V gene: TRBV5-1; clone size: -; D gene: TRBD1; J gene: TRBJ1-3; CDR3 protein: CASSLSGTDGNTIYF; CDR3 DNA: TGCGCCAGCAGCTTGTCCGGGACAGATGGAAACACCATATATTTT
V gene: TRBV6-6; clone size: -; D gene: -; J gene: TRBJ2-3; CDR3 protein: CASSRVADTDTQYF; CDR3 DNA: TGTGCCAGCAGTAGAGTAGCGGACACAGATACGCAGTATTTT
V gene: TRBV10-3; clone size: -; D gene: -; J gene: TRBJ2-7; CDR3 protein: CAISESRGHSYEQYF; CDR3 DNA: TGTGCCATCAGTGAGTCTAGGGGACACTCCTACGAGCAGTACTTC
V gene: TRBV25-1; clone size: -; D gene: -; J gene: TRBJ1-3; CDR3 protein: CASSEFGGSGNTIYF; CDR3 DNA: TGTGCCAGCAGTGAATTCGGGGGCTCTGGAAACACCATATATTTT
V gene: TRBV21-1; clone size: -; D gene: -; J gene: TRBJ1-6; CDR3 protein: CASSNKQGRLGSPLHF; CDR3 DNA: TGTGCCAGCAGCAATAAACAGGGCCGATTAGGGTCACCCCTCCACTTT
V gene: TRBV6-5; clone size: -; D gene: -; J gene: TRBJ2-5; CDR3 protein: CASSKTRSNQETQYF; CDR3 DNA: TGTGCCAGCAGCAAGACTAGGTCGAACCAAGAGACCCAGTACTTC
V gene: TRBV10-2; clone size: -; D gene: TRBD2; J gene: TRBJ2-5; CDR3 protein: CASRGLEAIETQYF; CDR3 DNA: TGCGCCAGCAGGGGACTAGAGGCGATCGAGACCCAGTACTTC
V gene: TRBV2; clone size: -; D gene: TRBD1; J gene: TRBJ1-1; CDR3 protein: CASSRRGQGNTEAFF; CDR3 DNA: TGTGCCAGCAGTCGTCGGGGACAGGGGAACACTGAAGCTTTCTTT
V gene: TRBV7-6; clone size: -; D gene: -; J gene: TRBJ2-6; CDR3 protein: CASSLALWGEIPSSANVLTF; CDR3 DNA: TGTGCCAGCAGCTTAGCGCTGTGGGGGGAAATACCCAGTTCAGCCAACGTCCTGACTTTC
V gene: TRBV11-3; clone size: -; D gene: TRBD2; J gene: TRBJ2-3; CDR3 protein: CASSFSGGRAGTDTQYF; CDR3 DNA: TGTGCCAGCAGCTTCTCTGGCGGGAGGGCCGGGACAGATACGCAGTATTTT
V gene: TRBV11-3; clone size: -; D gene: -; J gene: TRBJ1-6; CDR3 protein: CASSLGSLRVDDSPLHF; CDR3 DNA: TGTGCCAGCAGCTTAGGCTCATTACGGGTTGATGACTCACCCCTCCACTTT
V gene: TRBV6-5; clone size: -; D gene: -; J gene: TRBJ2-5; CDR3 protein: CASRQNQETQYF; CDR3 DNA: TGTGCCAGTCGACAGAACCAAGAGACCCAGTACTTC
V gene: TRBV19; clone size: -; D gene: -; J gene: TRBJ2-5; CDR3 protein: CASSASTGNQETQYF; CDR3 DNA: TGTGCCAGTAGTGCTTCTACAGGGAATCAAGAGACCCAGTACTTC
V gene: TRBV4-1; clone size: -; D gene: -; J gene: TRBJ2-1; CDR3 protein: CASSQVNNEQFF; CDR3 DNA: TGCGCCAGCAGCCAAGTCAACAATGAGCAGTTCTTC
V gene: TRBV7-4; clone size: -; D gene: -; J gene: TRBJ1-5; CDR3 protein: CASRSPGGMGNQPQHF; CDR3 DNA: TGTGCCAGCAGATCCCCGGGGGGGATGGGCAATCAGCCCCAGCATTTT
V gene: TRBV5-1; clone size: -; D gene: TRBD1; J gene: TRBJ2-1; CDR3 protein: CASSRLARDRASYNEQFF; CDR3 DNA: TGCGCCAGCAGCCGCTTGGCCCGAGACAGGGCTTCCTACAATGAGCAGTTCTTC
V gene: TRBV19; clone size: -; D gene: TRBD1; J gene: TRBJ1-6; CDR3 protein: CASSAGGANSPLHF; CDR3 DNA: TGTGCCAGTAGTGCAGGGGGCGCCAATTCACCCCTCCACTTT
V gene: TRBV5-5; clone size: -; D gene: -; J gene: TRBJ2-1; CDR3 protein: CASSLQTTKNYNEQFF; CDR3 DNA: TGTGCCAGCAGCTTGCAAACTACTAAAAACTACAATGAGCAGTTCTTC
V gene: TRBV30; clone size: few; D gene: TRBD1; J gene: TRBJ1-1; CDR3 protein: CAWGDRETEAFF; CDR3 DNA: TGTGCCTGGGGAGACAGGGAAACTGAAGCTTTCTTT
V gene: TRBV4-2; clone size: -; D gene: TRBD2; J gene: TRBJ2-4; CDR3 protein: CASSQDWIKGRGVSQNIQYF; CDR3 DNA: TGTGCCAGCAGCCAAGATTGGATCAAGGGGCGGGGGGTATCCCAAAACATTCAGTACTTC